The present entry profiles one TCR beta chain with its context. Trimming left V 1 base short and J 3 bases short, with 16 bases between. The CDR3 is made up of 16 amino acids. Germline V gives CDR1 SGHAT, CDR2 FQNNGV. These data are taken from a study of CD8+CD57+ T cells in acquired aplastic anemia. Researchers used genomic DNA as the template to profile TCR beta VDJ and CDR3. TCRdb fed the reads into MiXCR, producing one record per CDR3 protein. The table lists about 190,000 distinct CDR3 sequences, nearly 50% of them singletons. Patients chosen for sequencing had shown CD8+CD57+ cell expansion by flow cytometry.

The V and J genes are TRBV11-2 and TRBJ2-7, with D possibly matching TRBD2 (6 bases). The sample consisted of sorted CD4+, CD8+, or CD8+CD57+ T cells (not recorded which) from PBMCs. The TCR comes from a human donor with aplastic anemia. In DNA, the CDR3 is TGTGCCAGCAGCTTAGGGGAGGATCAGGAACACTACGAGCAGTACTTC. Protein sequence: CASSLGEDQEHYEQYF.